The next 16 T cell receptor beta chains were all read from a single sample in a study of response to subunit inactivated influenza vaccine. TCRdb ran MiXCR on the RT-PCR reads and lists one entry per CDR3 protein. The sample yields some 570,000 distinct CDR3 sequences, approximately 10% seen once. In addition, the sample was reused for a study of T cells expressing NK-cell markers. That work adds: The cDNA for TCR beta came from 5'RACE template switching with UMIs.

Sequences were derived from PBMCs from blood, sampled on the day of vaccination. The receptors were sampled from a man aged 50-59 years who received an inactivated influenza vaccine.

The CDR3 protein is CASRWGVVNNQPQHF. CDR3 nucleotides: TGTGCCAGTAGATGGGGGGTGGTTAACAATCAGCCCCAGCATTTT. This rearrangement joins TRBV19 to TRBJ1-5, with D perhaps TRBD1 (5 bases). This CDR3 has 15 residues. Trimming pared 6 bases from V and 3 bases from J, leaving 15 bases between. Germline V gene sequence: CDR1 LNHDA, CDR2 SQIVND (reference sequence).

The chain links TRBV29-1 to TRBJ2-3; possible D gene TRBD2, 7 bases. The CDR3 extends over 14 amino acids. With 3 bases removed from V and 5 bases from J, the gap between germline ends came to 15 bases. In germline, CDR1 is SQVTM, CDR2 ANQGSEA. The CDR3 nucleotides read TGCAGCGTTGATACCGGGGGGCAGGGAGATACGCAGTATTTT. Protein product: CSVDTGGQGDTQYF.

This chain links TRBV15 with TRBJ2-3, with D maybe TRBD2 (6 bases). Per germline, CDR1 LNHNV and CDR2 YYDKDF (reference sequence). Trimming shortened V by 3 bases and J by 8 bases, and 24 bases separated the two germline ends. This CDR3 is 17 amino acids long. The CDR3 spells CATSRGIRDWRPPTQYF. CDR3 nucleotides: TGTGCCACCAGCAGGGGGATACGGGACTGGAGACCCCCTACGCAGTATTTT. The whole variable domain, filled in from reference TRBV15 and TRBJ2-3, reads DAMVIQNPRYQVTQFGKPVTLSCSQTLNHNVMYWYQQKSSQAPKLLFHYYDKDFNNEADTPDNFQSRRPNTSFCFLDIRSPGLGDTAMYLCATSRGIRDWRPPTQYFGPGTRLTVL.

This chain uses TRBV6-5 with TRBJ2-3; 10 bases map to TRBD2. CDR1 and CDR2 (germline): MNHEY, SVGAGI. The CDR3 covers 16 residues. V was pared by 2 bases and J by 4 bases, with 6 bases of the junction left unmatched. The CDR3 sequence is CASSYEPSGSSDTQYF. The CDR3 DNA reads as TGTGCCAGCAGTTACGAGCCTAGCGGGAGTTCAGATACGCAGTATTTT.

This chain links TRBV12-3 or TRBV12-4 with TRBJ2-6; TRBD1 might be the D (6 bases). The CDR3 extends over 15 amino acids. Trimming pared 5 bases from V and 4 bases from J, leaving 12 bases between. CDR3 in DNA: TGTGCCAGCAGTCCTCAGGGGCCAGGGGCCAACGTCCTGACTTTC. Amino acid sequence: CASSPQGPGANVLTF.

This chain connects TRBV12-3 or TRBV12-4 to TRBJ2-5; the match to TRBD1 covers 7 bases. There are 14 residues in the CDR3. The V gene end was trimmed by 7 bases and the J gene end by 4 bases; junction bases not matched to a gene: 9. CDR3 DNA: TGTGCCAGCACCCGGGACAGCACTAGAGAGACCCAGTACTTC. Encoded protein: CASTRDSTRETQYF.

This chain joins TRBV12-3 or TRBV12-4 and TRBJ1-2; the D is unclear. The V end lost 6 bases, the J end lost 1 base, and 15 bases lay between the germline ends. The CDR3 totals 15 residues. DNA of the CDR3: TGTGCCAGCAGCTCGAGGGCGGCGAATAACTATGGCTACACCTTC. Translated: CASSSRAANNYGYTF.

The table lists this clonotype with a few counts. CDR3 loop: CSAREPGGKNTGELFF. The CDR3 DNA reads TGCAGTGCTAGAGAACCCGGGGGGAAGAACACCGGGGAGCTGTTTTTT. The V gene is TRBV20-1, the J gene TRBJ2-2, with 7 nucleotides matching TRBD2. The CDR3 runs to 16 residues. Looked up from germline, CDR1 is DFQATT and CDR2 is SNEGSKA (reference sequence). V was pared by 0 bases and J by 1 base, with 5 bases of the junction left unmatched.

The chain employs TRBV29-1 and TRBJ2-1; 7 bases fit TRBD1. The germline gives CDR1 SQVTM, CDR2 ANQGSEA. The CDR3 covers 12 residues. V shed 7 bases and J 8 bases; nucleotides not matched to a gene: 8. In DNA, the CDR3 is TGCAGCGACGTACAGGGGTCGGATGAGCAGTTCTTC. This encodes CSDVQGSDEQFF.

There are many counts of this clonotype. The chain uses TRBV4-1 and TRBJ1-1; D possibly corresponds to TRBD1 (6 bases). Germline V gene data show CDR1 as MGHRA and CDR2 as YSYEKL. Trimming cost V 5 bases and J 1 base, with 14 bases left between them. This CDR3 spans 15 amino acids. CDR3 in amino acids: CASSSYRDSNTEAFF. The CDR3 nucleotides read TGCGCCAGCAGCTCATACAGGGATTCGAACACTGAAGCTTTCTTT.

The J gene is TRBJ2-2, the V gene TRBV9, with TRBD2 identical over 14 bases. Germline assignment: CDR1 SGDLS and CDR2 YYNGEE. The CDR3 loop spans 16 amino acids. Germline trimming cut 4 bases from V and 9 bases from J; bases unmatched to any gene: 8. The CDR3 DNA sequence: TGTGCCAGCAGCACGCTAGGGACTAGCGGGAGCCGGGAGCTGTTTTTT. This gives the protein CASSTLGTSGSRELFF.

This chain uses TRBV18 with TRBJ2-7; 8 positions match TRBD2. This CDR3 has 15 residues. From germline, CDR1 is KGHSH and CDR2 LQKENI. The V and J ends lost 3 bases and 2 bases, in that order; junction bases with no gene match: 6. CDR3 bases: TGTGCCAGCTCACCCCCCAGCGGGGGAGCCTACGAGCAGTACTTC. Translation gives CASSPPSGGAYEQYF.

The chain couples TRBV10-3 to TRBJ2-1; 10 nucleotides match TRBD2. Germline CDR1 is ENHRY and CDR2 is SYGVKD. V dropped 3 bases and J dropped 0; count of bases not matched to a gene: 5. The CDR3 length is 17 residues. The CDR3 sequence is CAISEVAGGFSYNEQFF. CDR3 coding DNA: TGTGCCATCAGTGAAGTAGCGGGGGGTTTCTCCTACAATGAGCAGTTCTTC.

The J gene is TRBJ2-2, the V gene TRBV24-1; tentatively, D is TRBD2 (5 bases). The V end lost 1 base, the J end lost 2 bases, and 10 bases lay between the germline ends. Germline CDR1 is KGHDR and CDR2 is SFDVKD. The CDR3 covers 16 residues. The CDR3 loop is CATSDFGDRNTGELFF. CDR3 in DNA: TGTGCCACCAGTGATTTCGGGGATAGAAACACCGGGGAGCTGTTTTTT.

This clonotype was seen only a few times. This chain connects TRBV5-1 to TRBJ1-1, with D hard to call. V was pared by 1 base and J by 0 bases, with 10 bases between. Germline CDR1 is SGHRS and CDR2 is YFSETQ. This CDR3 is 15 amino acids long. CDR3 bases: TGCGCCAGCAGCTTGATTCAGAGAATGAACACTGAAGCTTTCTTT. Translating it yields CASSLIQRMNTEAFF.

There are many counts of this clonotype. The CDR3 region has the DNA TGCGCCAGCAGCTTCCGGGACTTTGTTGGCTACACCTTC. Its translation is CASSFRDFVGYTF. J is TRBJ1-2 and V is TRBV5-1; TRBD1 might be the D (5 bases). Trimming took off 2 bases at V and 7 bases at J, with 12 bases between the two ends. The length of the CDR3 is 13 residues. CDR1 and CDR2 (germline): SGHRS, YFSETQ. Complete variable domain (other parts from reference TRBV5-1 and TRBJ1-2): KAGVTQTPRYLIKTRGQQVTLSCSPISGHRSVSWYQQTPGQGLQFLFEYFSETQRNKGNFPGRFSGRQFSNSRSEMNVSTLELGDSALYLCASSFRDFVGYTFGSGTRLTVV.